This TCR beta chain was obtained from a study of blood T cells in healthy people across ages. At the level of the study: Template switching retrieved approximately one barcoded beta molecule for each two T cells. Whole-study results and caveats: More naive CD4+ cells and higher diversity were found in long-lived than in aged donors.

Through a sample-barcoded 5' primer and a J-beta primer mix, a second PCR was run for roughly 6 to 12 cycles. TCRdb redid the calling of the 5' RACE reads with MiXCR, one entry per CDR3 protein. The top ten clones hold around 13% of a sample with some 1.1 million distinct CDR3 sequences, more than 30% of them seen once. This clonotype came up a few times. The antigen is unknown. J was trimmed by 5 bases and V by 5 bases; bases with no gene match: 5. Germline CDR1 is SGHTA and CDR2 is FQGNSA. CDR3 length: 15 residues. Donors gave approximately 9.9 milliliters of peripheral blood apiece. Specimen: blood. The chain recombines TRBV7-2 with TRBJ1-4, with 10 nucleotides matching TRBD1. The sequence was obtained from a man aged 18 to 35 in good health. Here the CDR3 reads CASSPGGQGNEKLFF. Written as DNA, the CDR3 is TGTGCCAGCAGCCCTGGGGGACAGGGGAATGAAAAACTGTTTTTT.